The TCR beta chain under discussion was sequenced for a study of regulatory and conventional T cells in RAG deficiency. The sorted conventional CD4+ T cells were CD25-low and CD127-high, with genomic DNA sequenced. The eight patients with RAG deficiency had SCID (one), Omenn syndrome (two), or CID/atypical SCID (five). The germline CDR1 and CDR2 sequences are SGDLS and YYNGEE. CDR3 length equals 18 residues. V shed 4 bases, J shed 1 base, and the junction held 12 bases outside the gene matches. On this clone itself: Its antigen remains unknown.

Study-wide results and caveats: Shannon entropy was markedly lower and Simpson indices higher in RAG-deficient patients than control T-cell subsets. Omenn syndrome and CID/AS patients had around 100-fold fewer unique Treg TCR beta sequences, versus around 10-fold elsewhere.

Only in-frame clones appear in the TCRdb table, and some are missing; sequencing was by immunoSEQ multiplex PCR. The sample includes over 2,500 clones, approximately 80% of them seen just once. V is TRBV9 and J is TRBJ2-3, with TRBD1 matching over 10 bases. The sample was CD4+ effector T cells sorted from blood. This TCR was recovered from a human donor with RAG deficiency presenting as severe combined immunodeficiency. In DNA form, the CDR3 reads TGTGCCAGCAGCCCAGGGACAGGGGTGTTGTACGGCACAGATACGCAGTATTTT. Translation gives CASSPGTGVLYGTDTQYF.